Listed below are T cell receptor beta chains from one sample, sequenced in a study of T cells in Graves' hyperthyroidism and ophthalmopathy. TCRdb reprocessed the multiplex PCR reads with MiXCR, giving one entry per CDR3 protein. This sample has about 690,000 distinct CDR3 sequences, with 15% to 20% found just once. The sample comprised blood. These receptors came from a man aged 50-60 years with Graves' hyperthyroidism. Both conserved end residues are part of each CDR3. A D gene is named only where the DNA matches it firmly. A row's size may be missing; if present it is once, few, many or a size class.

j_call clone_size v_call d_call cdr3_nt cdr3_aa
TRBJ2-5 many TRBV7-2 TRBD1 TGTGCCAGCAGGAGGACAGGACGAGAGACCCAGTACTTC CASRRTGRETQYF
TRBJ1-1 . TRBV10-3 . TGTGCCATCAGTATACAGGAGAACACTGAAGCTTTCTTT CAISIQENTEAFF
TRBJ1-2 few TRBV6-2/TRBV6-3 TRBD1 TGTGCCAGCAGTCAACGACAGGGCTGGGGCTACACCTTC CASSQRQGWGYTF
TRBJ2-7 many TRBV6-1 TRBD2 TGTGCCAGCATGAGACCGACTAGCGGGAGCTTCTACGAGCAGTACTTC CASMRPTSGSFYEQYF
TRBJ1-5 many TRBV28 . TGTGCCAGCAGTTTCGGGGGGAATCAGCCCCAGCATTTT CASSFGGNQPQHF
TRBJ2-7 few TRBV27 TRBD1 TGTGCCAGCAGTCAATTCGGACAGGAGTCCTACGAGCAGTACTTC CASSQFGQESYEQYF
TRBJ2-7 few TRBV28 TRBD1 TGTGCCAGCAGTGCCGGGGACAGGGGGCTGTGGCAGTACTTC CASSAGDRGLWQYF
TRBJ2-7 . TRBV5-1 . TGCGCCAGCAGCTTGTGGGGAGGAAATTACGAGCAGTACTTC CASSLWGGNYEQYF
TRBJ2-1 once TRBV30 TRBD2 TGTGCCTGGAGCCCTCCCTACCAAGGGACGCGGGAGGTATACAATGAGCAGTTCTTC CAWSPPYQGTREVYNEQFF
TRBJ2-5 many TRBV7-9 TRBD1 TGTGCCAGCAGCGGGACAGGAGAGACCCAGTACTTC CASSGTGETQYF
TRBJ2-1 . TRBV3-1 . TGTGCCAGCAGCCCCCAGAGGGATGAGCAGTTATTC CASSPQRDEQLF
TRBJ1-4 many TRBV24-1 . TGTGCCACCAGTGATCCTGCCGGGCCCAGAGGAGGAAAACTGTTTTTT CATSDPAGPRGGKLFF
TRBJ2-1 few TRBV19 . TGTGCCAGTAGTATTTCTCCGAGCTCCTACAATGAGCAGTTCTTC CASSISPSSYNEQFF
TRBJ2-7 many TRBV28 . TGTGCCAGCAGCTTCGCGTACGAGCAGTACTTC CASSFAYEQYF
TRBJ2-7 few TRBV20-1 TRBD2 TGCAGTGCTCCTATACCCGGACTAGCGGGATTAGAGCAGTACTTC CSAPIPGLAGLEQYF
TRBJ2-5 . TRBV2 . TGTGCCAGCAGCCGCAACCTAATGGCCGGAACGGGGACCCAGTACTTC CASSRNLMAGTGTQYF
TRBJ2-1 many TRBV19 TRBD2 TGTGCCAGTACCCCGGGACTAACCTACAATGAGCAGTTCTTC CASTPGLTYNEQFF
TRBJ1-4 . TRBV29-1 . TGCAGCGTTGAACTAAGAGAGGTGGCAACTAATGAAAAACTGTTTTTT CSVELREVATNEKLFF
TRBJ2-3 few TRBV30 . TGTGCCTGGAGTGTTGAAGGGCCCGACACAGATACGCAGTATTTT CAWSVEGPDTDTQYF
TRBJ2-6 few TRBV24-1 . TGTGCCACCAGTGCCCCCTCTTACTCTGGGGCCAACGTCCTGACTTTC CATSAPSYSGANVLTF
TRBJ2-2 few TRBV29-1 . TGCAGCGTTGAAGCAAGGATACAGGGAGTCACCGGGGAGCTGTTTTTT CSVEARIQGVTGELFF
TRBJ2-7 . TRBV9 . TGTGCCAGCAGCGTACGGACTTCTACTCCTAGCGAGCAGTACTTC CASSVRTSTPSEQYF
TRBJ1-1 few TRBV20-1 . TGCAGTGCTAGGGAAGGGAGAGGTACTGAAGCTTTCTTT CSAREGRGTEAFF
TRBJ1-3 many TRBV2 . TGTGCCAGCACTTCCCCGGGGGGAAACACCATATATTTT CASTSPGGNTIYF
TRBJ2-5 many TRBV12-3/TRBV12-4 TRBD1 TGTGCCAGCAGTCAGGGACAGGGAAAGACCCAGTACTTC CASSQGQGKTQYF
TRBJ2-7 many TRBV6-1 . TGTGCCAGCAGTGAAATTCGGGAGAGGACCTACGAGCAGTACTTC CASSEIRERTYEQYF
TRBJ1-5 many TRBV28 . TGTGCCAGCAGTCCATCCCTCCCGGGGCCCTCGTCCCAGCATTTT CASSPSLPGPSSQHF
TRBJ2-7 . TRBV6-2/TRBV6-3 . TGTGCCAGCAGTTTCAGGCAGTGGGAGACCCTCTACGAGCAGTACTTC CASSFRQWETLYEQYF
TRBJ1-1 many TRBV12-3/TRBV12-4 . TGTGCCAGCAGTTCAGGACAGCTAAGGGGGAACACTGAAGCTTTCTTT CASSSGQLRGNTEAFF
TRBJ1-1 few TRBV19 . TGTGCCAGTAGCCACGTACGGGGGGGGAACACTGAAGCTTTCTTT CASSHVRGGNTEAFF
TRBJ2-3 . TRBV20-1 TRBD2 TGCAGTGCTAGAGACAAGGCTAGCGGGAGGGGCACAGATACGCAGTATTTT CSARDKASGRGTDTQYF
TRBJ2-1 few TRBV4-2 TRBD1 TGTGCCAGCAGCCAGAGACAGGGCAACAATGAGCAGTTCTTC CASSQRQGNNEQFF
TRBJ2-1 many TRBV19 TRBD2 TGTGCCAGTAGTATTGGTAGCGGGAGGAACAATGAGCAGTTCTTC CASSIGSGRNNEQFF
TRBJ2-5 . TRBV10-3 TRBD2 TGTGCCATCAGTGATAGCCTAGCGGGAGCCCAAGAGACCCAGTACTTC CAISDSLAGAQETQYF
TRBJ1-3 many TRBV12-3/TRBV12-4 TRBD1 TGTGCCAGCAGGTCCACAGGGGACTCTGGAAACACCATATATTTT CASRSTGDSGNTIYF
TRBJ2-5 many TRBV18 . TGTGCCAGCTCACCGCCGAGAGCGGAGACCCAGTACTTC CASSPPRAETQYF
TRBJ2-5 many TRBV12-3/TRBV12-4 TRBD1 TGTGCCAGCAGTCGACAGGGTGGGACCCAGTACTTC CASSRQGGTQYF
TRBJ2-1 many TRBV19 TRBD2 TGTGCCAGTGCCGCGGGGGGGGCTTCCTACAATGAGCAGTTCTTC CASAAGGASYNEQFF
TRBJ1-1 few TRBV12-3/TRBV12-4 . TGTGCCAGCACCGCGACTAGGCGGTGGAACACTGAAGCTTTCTTT CASTATRRWNTEAFF
TRBJ2-3 few TRBV25-1 TRBD1 TGTGCCAGCAGGTCGACAGGGAGCACAGATACGCAGTATTTT CASRSTGSTDTQYF
TRBJ2-3 few TRBV30 TRBD1 TGTGCCTGGAGTGCGGGACAGGGAGTAGCGCAGTATTTT CAWSAGQGVAQYF
TRBJ2-3 . TRBV11-2 TRBD2 TGTGCCAGCAGCCTAGCGGGGGGCAACTTACACACAGATACGCAGTATTTT CASSLAGGNLHTDTQYF
TRBJ2-5 many TRBV4-1 TRBD2 TGCGCCAGCAGCCGAACGGGGACTAGCGGGAGAGGCGGAGAGACCCAGTACTTC CASSRTGTSGRGGETQYF
TRBJ1-2 many TRBV28 . TGTGCCAGCAGTTTTCGGGGCGTGGACAGTTCTTATGGCTACACCTTC CASSFRGVDSSYGYTF
TRBJ2-7 many TRBV28 TRBD2 TGTGCCAGCAGTTTAGCGGGGGACCCCTACGAGCAGTACTTC CASSLAGDPYEQYF
TRBJ2-2 . TRBV5-1 . TGCGCCAGCAGCTTGGCCGTATCGGTTAACACCGGGGAGCTGTTTTTT CASSLAVSVNTGELFF
TRBJ1-3 many TRBV28 TRBD1 TGTGCCAGCAGTTCCGGACAGGGCCCGGGAAACACCATATATTTT CASSSGQGPGNTIYF
TRBJ2-7 many TRBV12-3/TRBV12-4 . TGTGCCAGCAGTTTCCCTGGGAACTACGAGCAGTACTTC CASSFPGNYEQYF
TRBJ2-3 many TRBV6-2/TRBV6-3 TRBD2 TGTGCCAGCAGTTACTCGACGGGAGGGCCTTTGGATACGCAGTATTTT CASSYSTGGPLDTQYF
TRBJ1-1 many TRBV3-1 . TGTGCCAGCAGCCAAGACAGGACTGATGGTGAAGCTTTCTTT CASSQDRTDGEAFF
TRBJ2-1 few TRBV30 . TGTGCCTGCCCTAAAGCCATGAGCTCCTACAATGAGCAGTTCTTC CACPKAMSSYNEQFF
TRBJ2-1 . TRBV7-9 TRBD2 TGTGCCAGCAGCCACCCCCTACTAGCGGGAGGTTACAATGAGCAGTTCTTC CASSHPLLAGGYNEQFF